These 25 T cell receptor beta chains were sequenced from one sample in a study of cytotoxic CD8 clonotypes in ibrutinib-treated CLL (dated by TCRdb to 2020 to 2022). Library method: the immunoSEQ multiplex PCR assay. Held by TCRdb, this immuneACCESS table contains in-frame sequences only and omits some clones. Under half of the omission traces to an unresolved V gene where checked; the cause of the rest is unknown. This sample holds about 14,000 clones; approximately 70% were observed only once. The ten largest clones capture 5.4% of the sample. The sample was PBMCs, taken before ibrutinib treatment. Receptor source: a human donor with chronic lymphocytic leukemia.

The CDR3 spells CASSLGDRVTSNTGELFF. CDR3 nucleotides: TGTGCCAGCAGCTTAGGAGACAGGGTGACCTCGAACACCGGGGAGCTGTTTTTT. The rearrangement uses TRBV11-3 and TRBJ2-2; TRBD1 aligns across 7 bases. Unmatched junction bases numbered 8, after V lost 1 base and J lost 0 bases. The germline gives CDR1 SGHNT, CDR2 YENEEA. The CDR3 spans 18 residues.

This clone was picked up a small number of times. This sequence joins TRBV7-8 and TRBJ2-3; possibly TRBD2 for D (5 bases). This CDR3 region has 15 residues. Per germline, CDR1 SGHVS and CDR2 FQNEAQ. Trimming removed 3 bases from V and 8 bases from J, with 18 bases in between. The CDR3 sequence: CASSFTYRAEGTQYF. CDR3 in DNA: TGTGCCAGCAGCTTCACCTACAGAGCCGAGGGTACGCAGTATTTT.

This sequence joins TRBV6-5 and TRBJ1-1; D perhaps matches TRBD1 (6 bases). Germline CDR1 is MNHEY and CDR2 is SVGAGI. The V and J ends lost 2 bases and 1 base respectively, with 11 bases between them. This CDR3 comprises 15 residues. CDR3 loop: CASSYSGGPNTEAFF. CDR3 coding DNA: TGTGCCAGCAGTTACAGCGGGGGGCCGAACACTGAAGCTTTCTTT.

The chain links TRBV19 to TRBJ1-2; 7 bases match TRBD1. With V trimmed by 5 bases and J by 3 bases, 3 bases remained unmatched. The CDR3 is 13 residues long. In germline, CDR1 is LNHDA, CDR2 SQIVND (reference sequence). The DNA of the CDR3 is TGTGCCAGTAGTTGGGACAGAGACTATGGCTACACCTTC. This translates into CASSWDRDYGYTF. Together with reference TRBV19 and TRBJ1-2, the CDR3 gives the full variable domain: DGGITQSPKYLFRKEGQNVTLSCEQNLNHDAMYWYRQDPGQGLRLIYYSQIVNDFQKGDIAEGYSVSREKKESFPLTVTSAQKNPTAFYLCASSWDRDYGYTFGSGTRLTVV.

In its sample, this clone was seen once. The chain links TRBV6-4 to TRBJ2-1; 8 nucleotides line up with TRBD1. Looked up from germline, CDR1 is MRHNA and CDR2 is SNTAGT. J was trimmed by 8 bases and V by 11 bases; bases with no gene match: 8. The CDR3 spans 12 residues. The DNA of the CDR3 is TGTGCCGGGGAGGACAGGGAACATGAGCAGTTCTTC. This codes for CAGEDREHEQFF.

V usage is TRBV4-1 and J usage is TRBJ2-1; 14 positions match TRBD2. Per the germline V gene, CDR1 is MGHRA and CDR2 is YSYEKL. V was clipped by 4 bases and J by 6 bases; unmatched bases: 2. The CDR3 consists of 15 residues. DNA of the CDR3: TGCGCCAGCAGCCCGGGACTAGCGGGGGCCAATGAGCAGTTCTTC. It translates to CASSPGLAGANEQFF.

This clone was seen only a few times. In DNA, the CDR3 is TGTGCCAGTGGCGGCGGGAGGCAAGAGACCCAGTACTTC. This gives the protein CASGGGRQETQYF. The chain joins TRBV19 to TRBJ2-5; 8 bases agree with TRBD2. Germline V gene lookup returns CDR1 LNHDA and CDR2 SQIVND (reference sequence). The CDR3 extends over 13 amino acids. The V segment lost 8 bases and the J segment 2 bases; nucleotides outside the gene matches: 4.

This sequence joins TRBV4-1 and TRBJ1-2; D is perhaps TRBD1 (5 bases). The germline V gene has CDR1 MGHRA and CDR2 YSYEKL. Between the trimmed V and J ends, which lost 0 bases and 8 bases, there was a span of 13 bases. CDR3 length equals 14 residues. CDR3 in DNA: TGCGCCAGCAGCCAAGATACAGGCTTGTGGGGCTACACCTTC. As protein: CASSQDTGLWGYTF.

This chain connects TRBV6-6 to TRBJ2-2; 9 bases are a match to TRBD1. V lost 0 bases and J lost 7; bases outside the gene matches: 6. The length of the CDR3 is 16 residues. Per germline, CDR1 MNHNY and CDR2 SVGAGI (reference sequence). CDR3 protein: CASSYSQGQGGGELFF. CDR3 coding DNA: TGTGCCAGCAGTTACTCGCAGGGACAGGGTGGCGGGGAGCTGTTTTTT.

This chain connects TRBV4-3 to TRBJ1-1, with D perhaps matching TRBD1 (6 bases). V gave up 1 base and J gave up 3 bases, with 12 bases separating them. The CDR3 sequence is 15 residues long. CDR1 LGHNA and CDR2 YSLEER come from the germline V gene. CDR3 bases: TGCGCCAGCAGCCAAGGAGGGGGGGTGGACACTGAAGCTTTCTTT. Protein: CASSQGGGVDTEAFF.

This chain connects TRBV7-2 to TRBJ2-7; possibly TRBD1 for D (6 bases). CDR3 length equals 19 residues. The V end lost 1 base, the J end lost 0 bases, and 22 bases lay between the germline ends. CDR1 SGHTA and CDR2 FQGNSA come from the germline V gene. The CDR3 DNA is TGTGCCAGCAGCTTAGTTCCCATCGTGGGGACACTAAGCTCCTACGAGCAGTACTTC. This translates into CASSLVPIVGTLSSYEQYF.

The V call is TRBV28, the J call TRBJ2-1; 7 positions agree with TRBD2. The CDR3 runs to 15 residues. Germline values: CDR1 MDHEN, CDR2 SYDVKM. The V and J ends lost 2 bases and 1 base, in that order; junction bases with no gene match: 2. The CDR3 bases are TGTGCCAGCAGTTTAATGCGGGAGTCCTACAATGAGCAGTTCTTC. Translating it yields CASSLMRESYNEQFF.

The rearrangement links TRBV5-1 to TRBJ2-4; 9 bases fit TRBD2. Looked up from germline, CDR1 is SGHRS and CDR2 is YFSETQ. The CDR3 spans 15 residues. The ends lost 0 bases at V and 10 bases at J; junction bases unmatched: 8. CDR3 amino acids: CASSLGGTSRQIQYF. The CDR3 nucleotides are TGCGCCAGCAGCTTGGGAGGGACTAGCCGCCAGATTCAGTACTTC. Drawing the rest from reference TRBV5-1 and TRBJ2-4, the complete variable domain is KAGVTQTPRYLIKTRGQQVTLSCSPISGHRSVSWYQQTPGQGLQFLFEYFSETQRNKGNFPGRFSGRQFSNSRSEMNVSTLELGDSALYLCASSLGGTSRQIQYFGAGTRLSVL.

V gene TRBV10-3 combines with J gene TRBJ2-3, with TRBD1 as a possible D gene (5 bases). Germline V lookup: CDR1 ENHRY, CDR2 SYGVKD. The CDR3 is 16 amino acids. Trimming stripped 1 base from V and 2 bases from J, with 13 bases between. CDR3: CAISEFGSGHTDTQYF. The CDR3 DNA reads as TGTGCCATCAGTGAGTTCGGGTCAGGGCACACAGATACGCAGTATTTT.

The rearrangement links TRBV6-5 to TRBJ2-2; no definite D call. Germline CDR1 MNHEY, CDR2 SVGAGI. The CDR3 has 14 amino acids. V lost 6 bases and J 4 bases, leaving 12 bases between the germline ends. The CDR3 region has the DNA TGTGCCAGCAGCCCCGACCCGCTCACCGGGGAGCTGTTTTTT. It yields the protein CASSPDPLTGELFF.

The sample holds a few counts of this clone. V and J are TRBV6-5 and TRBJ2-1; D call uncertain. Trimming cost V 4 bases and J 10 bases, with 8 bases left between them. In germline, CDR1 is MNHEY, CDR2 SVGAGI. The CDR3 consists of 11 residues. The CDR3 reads CASSFSGEQFF. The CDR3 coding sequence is TGTGCCAGCAGTTTCTCTGGCGAGCAGTTCTTC.

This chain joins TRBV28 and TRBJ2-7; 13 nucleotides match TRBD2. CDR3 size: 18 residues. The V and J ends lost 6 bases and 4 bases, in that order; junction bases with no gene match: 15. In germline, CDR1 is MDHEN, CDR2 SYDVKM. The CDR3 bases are TGTGCCAGCAGATCACCTACTAGCGGGAGGGCCCGTCAGTACGAGCAGTACTTC. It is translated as CASRSPTSGRARQYEQYF.

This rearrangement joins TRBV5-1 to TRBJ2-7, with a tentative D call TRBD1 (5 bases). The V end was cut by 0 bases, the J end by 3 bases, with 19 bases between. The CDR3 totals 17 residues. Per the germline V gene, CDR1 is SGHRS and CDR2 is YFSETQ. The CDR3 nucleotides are TGCGCCAGCAGCTTGGGCCCTACAGGCCTTGTTAACTACGAGCAGTACTTC. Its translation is CASSLGPTGLVNYEQYF.

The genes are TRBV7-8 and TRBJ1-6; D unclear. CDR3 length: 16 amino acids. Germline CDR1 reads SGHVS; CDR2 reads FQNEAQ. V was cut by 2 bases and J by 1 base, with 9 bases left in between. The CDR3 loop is CASSLTQWSYNSPLHF. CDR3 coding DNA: TGTGCCAGCAGCTTAACCCAGTGGTCCTATAATTCACCCCTCCACTTT.

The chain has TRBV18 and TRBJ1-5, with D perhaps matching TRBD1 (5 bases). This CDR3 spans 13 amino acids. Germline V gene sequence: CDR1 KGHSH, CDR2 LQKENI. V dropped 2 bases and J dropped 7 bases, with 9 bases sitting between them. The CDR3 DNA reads TGTGCCAGCTCACCAGACAGTGGCCAGCCCCAGCATTTT. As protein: CASSPDSGQPQHF.

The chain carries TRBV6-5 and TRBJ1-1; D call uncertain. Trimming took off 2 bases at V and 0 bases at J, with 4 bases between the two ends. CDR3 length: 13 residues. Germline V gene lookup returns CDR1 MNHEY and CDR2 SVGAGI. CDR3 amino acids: CASSYLMNTEAFF. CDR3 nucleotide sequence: TGTGCCAGCAGTTACCTTATGAACACTGAAGCTTTCTTT.

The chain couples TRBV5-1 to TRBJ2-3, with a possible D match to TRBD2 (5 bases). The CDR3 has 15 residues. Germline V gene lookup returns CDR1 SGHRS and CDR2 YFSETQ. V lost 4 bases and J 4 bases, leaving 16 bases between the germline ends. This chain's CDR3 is CASSTGLTWADTQYF. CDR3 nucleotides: TGCGCCAGCAGCACCGGACTCACATGGGCAGATACGCAGTATTTT.

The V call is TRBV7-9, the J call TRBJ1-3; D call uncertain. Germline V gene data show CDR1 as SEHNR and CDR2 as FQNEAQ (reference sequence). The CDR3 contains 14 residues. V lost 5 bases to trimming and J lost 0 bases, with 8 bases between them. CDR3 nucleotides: TGTGCCAGCAGCCCCCGGGGCTCTGGAAACACCATATATTTT. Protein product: CASSPRGSGNTIYF.

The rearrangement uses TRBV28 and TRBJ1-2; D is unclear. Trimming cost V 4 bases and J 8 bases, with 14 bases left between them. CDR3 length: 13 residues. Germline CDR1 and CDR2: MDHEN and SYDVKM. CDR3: CASSSTARFGYTF. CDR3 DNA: TGTGCCAGCAGTTCCACGGCCCGTTTCGGCTACACCTTC.

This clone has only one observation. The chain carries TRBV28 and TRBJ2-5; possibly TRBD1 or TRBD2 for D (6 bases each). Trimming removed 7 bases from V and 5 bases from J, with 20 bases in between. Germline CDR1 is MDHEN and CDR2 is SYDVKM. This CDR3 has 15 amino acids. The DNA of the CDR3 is TGTGCCAGCACCCCCCCCTGGGGGGCTGGGGAGACCCAGTACTTC. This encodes CASTPPWGAGETQYF. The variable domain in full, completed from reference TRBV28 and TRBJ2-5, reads DVKVTQSSRYLVKRTGEKVFLECVQDMDHENMFWYRQDPGLGLRLIYFSYDVKMKEKGDIPEGYSVSREKKERFSLILESASTNQTSMYLCASTPPWGAGETQYFGPGTRLLVL.